The rows below give T cell receptor beta chains drawn from one sample of a study of blood T cell repertoires in COVID-19. Assay: immunoSEQ multiplex PCR; the TCRdb copy retains only in-frame clones and omits some. The sample holds 170,000 or so clones; 70% to 90% are singletons and the top ten take 0.58%. Sequencing was done on a sample of peripheral blood. These receptors originate from a man aged 60 to 75 with COVID-19, enrolled during active disease. Both conserved end residues are part of each CDR3.

V gene	J gene	CDR3 protein
TRBV18	TRBJ2-3	CASSPTRGEQYF
TRBV10-3	TRBJ2-7	CAISETGAYEQYF
TRBV4-2	TRBJ2-2	CASSQDEGVNTGELFF
TRBV4-1	TRBJ2-5	CASSLPSGGAEETQYF
TRBV7-2	TRBJ1-6	CASSLAATNSPLHF
TRBV6-5	TRBJ2-5	CASSYYTRAETQYF
TRBV6-5	TRBJ2-1	CASSRERFGDNEQFF
TRBV5-6	TRBJ2-2	CASSLSSQTNTGELFF
TRBV7-2	TRBJ1-2	CASSIRQGAVNYGYTF
TRBV12-3/TRBV12-4	TRBJ2-7	CASRTGTSYEQYF
TRBV25-1	TRBJ1-2	CASSEAGTGAEGYTF
TRBV6-2/TRBV6-3	TRBJ1-1	CASSRRDRGSTEAFF
TRBV11-2	TRBJ1-1	CASTFSGGNTEAFF
TRBV5-1	TRBJ2-7	CASSLAEQGLGYEQYF
TRBV6-6	TRBJ2-7	CASSKMDSSSWHEQYF
TRBV7-9	TRBJ1-4	CASSFRGLNEKLFF
TRBV10-3	TRBJ1-6	CATIPGQGTNSPLHF
TRBV6-2/TRBV6-3	TRBJ1-4	CASSYSKNGGPEKLFF
TRBV7-9	TRBJ1-4	CASSFQGGRGNEKLFF
TRBV11-3	TRBJ1-1	CASSRTTGVNTEAFF
TRBV6-6	TRBJ1-5	CASSTPSPGPQHF
TRBV3-1/TRBV3-2	TRBJ1-1	CASSLGGNMNTEAFF
TRBV5-1	TRBJ2-7	CASSRGTSGRRYEQYF
TRBV14	TRBJ1-2	CASSQVALRDRHRYGYTF
TRBV7-9	TRBJ1-1	CASSLRGSDTEAFF
TRBV5-1	TRBJ2-7	CASSLLVDVYEQYF
TRBV14	TRBJ1-2	CASSQDLGGYGYTF
TRBV6-5	TRBJ1-1	CATLKGENTEAFF
TRBV7-3	TRBJ1-6	CASSSGTGPNSPLHF
TRBV5-1	TRBJ2-3	CASSAGQFPTDTQYF
TRBV9	TRBJ2-3	CASSVWDSGTDTQYF
TRBV10-3	TRBJ2-1	CAISESEVSEQFF
TRBV14	TRBJ1-1	CASSQDKVGQAFF
TRBV6-1	TRBJ1-5	CASSDKQVLIGQPQHF
TRBV7-2	TRBJ1-5	CASSFWGQWNQPQHF
TRBV24-1	TRBJ1-5	CATSDPPGQPQHF
TRBV19	TRBJ1-2	CASSTGGNYGYTF
TRBV7-3	TRBJ2-2	CASSDGPLAGEATGELFF
TRBV2	TRBJ1-2	CASSETGYYGYTF
TRBV28	TRBJ2-3	CASSLWGGGATDTQYF
TRBV12-3/TRBV12-4	TRBJ1-1	CASSTTGKTEAFF
TRBV6-5	TRBJ1-3	CASSYSPPQTGNTIYF
TRBV6-2/TRBV6-3	TRBJ1-4	CASSSIDRINEKLFF
TRBV28	TRBJ1-1	CASSLIQGEAFF
TRBV28	TRBJ1-4	CASIPGTGGLREKLFF
TRBV18	TRBJ2-7	CASSPLEVPMSDEQYF
TRBV5-6	TRBJ1-3	CASSYRGNSGNTIYF
TRBV4-3	TRBJ1-5	CASSPVARGNQPQHF
TRBV27	TRBJ1-2	CASRTRDRGRGGYTF
TRBV7-9	TRBJ1-2	CASSSRQAPPYGYTF
TRBV29-1	TRBJ1-2	CSVADYGYTF
TRBV6-5	TRBJ1-4	CASAGVWGLGEKLFF
TRBV6-2/TRBV6-3	TRBJ1-5	CASSYFLTGRNQPQHF